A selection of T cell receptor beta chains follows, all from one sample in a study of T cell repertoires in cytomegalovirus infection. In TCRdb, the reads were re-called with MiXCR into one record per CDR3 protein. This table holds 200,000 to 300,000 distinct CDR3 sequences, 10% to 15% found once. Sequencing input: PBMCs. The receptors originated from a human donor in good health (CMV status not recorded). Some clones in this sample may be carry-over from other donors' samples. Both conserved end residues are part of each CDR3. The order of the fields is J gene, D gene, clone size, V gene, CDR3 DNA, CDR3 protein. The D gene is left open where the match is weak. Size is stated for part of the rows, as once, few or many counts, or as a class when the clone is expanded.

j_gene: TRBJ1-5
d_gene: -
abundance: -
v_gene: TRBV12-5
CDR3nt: TGTGCTAGTGGTTTGGTGTCCGGGCCCCAGCATTTT
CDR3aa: CASGLVSGPQHF

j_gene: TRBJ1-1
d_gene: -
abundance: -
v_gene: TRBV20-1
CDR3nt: TGCAGTGCTAGAGAGGCCATGAGGACGGTGAACACTGAAGCTTTCTTT
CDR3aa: CSAREAMRTVNTEAFF

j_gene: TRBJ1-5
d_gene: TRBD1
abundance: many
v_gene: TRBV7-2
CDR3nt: TGTGCCAGCAGCCAGGGGGGTATAGGTCAGCCCCAGCATTTT
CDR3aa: CASSQGGIGQPQHF

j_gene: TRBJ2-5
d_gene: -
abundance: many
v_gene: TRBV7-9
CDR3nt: TGTGCCAGCAGCTCCGGTTCGCGGGGGCGAGAGACCCAGTACTTC
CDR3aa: CASSSGSRGRETQYF

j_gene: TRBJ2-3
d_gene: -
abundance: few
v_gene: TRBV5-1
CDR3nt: TGCGCCAGCAGCTTGGACCCCTTCGTTCAGGAGAGGGATACGCAGTATTTT
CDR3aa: CASSLDPFVQERDTQYF

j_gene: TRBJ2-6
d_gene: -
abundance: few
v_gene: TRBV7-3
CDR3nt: TGTGCCAGCAGCTTAACACGCTCTGGGGCCAACGTCCTGACTTTC
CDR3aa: CASSLTRSGANVLTF

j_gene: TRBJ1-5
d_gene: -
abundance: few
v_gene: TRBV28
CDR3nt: TGTGCCAGCAGTTCCCACATGGCCCAGCATTTT
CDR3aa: CASSSHMAQHF

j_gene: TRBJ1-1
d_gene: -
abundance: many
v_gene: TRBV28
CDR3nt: TGTGCCAGCAACTTACCCCGGACTGAAGCTTTCTTT
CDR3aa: CASNLPRTEAFF

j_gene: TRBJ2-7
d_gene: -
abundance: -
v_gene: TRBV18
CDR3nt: TGTGCCAGCTCACCAGCCGGGACTCAACCATCCTACGAGCAGTACTTC
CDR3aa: CASSPAGTQPSYEQYF

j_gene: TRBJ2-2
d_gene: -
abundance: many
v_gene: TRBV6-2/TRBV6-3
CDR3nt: TGTGCCAGCAGAAAGCGGACCGGGGAGCTGTTTTTT
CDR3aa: CASRKRTGELFF

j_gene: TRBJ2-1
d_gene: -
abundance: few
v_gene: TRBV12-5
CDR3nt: TGTGCTAGTGGTTCCCGGGGAGGGGACAGCTCTCAGGGGAATGAGCAGTTCTTC
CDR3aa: CASGSRGGDSSQGNEQFF

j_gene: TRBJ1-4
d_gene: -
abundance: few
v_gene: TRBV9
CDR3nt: TGTGCCAGCAGCGCACTCCAAGGGGCCACTAATGAAAAACTGTTTTTT
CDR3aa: CASSALQGATNEKLFF

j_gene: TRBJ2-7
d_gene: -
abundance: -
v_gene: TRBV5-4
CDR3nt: TGTGCCAGCAGCTTGGGGCAGCAAACCTACGAGCAGTACTTC
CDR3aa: CASSLGQQTYEQYF

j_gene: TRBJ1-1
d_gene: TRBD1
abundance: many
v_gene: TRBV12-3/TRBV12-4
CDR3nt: TGTGCCAGCAGTTTAGTTGCGGGCGGGGGACAGAACCACAAAGCTTTCTTT
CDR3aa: CASSLVAGGGQNHKAFF

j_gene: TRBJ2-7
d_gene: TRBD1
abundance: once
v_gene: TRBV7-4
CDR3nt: TGTGCCAGCAGCTTAGGAGGGACAGCCACCTACGCCCAGTACTTC
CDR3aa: CASSLGGTATYAQYF

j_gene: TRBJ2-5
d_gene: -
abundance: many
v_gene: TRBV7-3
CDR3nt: TGTGCCAGCAGTTTAGATCCGGGTTCCCAAGAGACCCAGTACTTC
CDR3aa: CASSLDPGSQETQYF

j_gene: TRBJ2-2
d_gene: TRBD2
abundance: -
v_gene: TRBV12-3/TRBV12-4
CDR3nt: TGTGCCAGCACCCCAGGACTAGCGGGGTACACCGGGGAGCTGTTTTTT
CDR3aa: CASTPGLAGYTGELFF

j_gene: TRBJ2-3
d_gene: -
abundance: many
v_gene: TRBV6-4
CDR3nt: TGTGCCAGCAGTCCCTCACGCACAGATACGCAGTATTTT
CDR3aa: CASSPSRTDTQYF

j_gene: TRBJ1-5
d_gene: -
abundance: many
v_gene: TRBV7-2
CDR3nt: TGTGCCAGCAGCTTATCGGGGGGTAGCAATCAGCCCCAGCATTTT
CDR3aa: CASSLSGGSNQPQHF

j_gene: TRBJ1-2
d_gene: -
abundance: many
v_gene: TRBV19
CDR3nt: TGTGCCAGTAGAACGGACACGTACGGCGGCTACACCTTC
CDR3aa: CASRTDTYGGYTF

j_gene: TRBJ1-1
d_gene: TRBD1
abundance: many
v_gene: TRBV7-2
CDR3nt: TGTGCCAGCAGCTTAGCGAGACAGGGCGCTGAAGCTTTCTTT
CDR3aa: CASSLARQGAEAFF

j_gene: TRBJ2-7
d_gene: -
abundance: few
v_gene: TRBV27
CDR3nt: TGTGCCAGCAGTTTAGTCCCAGGATTC
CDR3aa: CASSLVPGF